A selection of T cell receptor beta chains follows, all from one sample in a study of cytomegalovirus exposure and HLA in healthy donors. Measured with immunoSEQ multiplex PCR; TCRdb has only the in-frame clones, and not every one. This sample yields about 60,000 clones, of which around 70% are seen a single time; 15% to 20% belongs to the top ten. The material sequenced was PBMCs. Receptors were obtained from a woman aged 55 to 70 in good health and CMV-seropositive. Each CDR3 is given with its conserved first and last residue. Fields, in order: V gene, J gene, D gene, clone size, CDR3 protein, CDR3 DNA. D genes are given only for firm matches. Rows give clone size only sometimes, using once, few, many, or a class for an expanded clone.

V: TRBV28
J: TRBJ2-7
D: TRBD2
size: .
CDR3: CASSPLGLASLQSLYEQYF
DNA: TGTGCCAGCAGTCCCCTGGGACTAGCCTCTCTTCAATCGCTCTACGAGCAGTACTTC

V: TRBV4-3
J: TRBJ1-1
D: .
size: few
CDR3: CASSQVFQNTEAFF
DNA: TGCGCCAGCAGCCAAGTGTTTCAGAACACTGAAGCTTTCTTT

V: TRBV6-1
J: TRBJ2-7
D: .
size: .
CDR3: CASSEEAVYEQYF
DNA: TGTGCCAGCAGTGAAGAGGCGGTTTACGAGCAGTACTTC

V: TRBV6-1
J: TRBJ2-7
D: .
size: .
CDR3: CASMRAGDLYEQYF
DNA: TGTGCCAGCATGCGCGCAGGGGACCTCTACGAGCAGTACTTC

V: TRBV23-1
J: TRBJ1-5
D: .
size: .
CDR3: CASSQGPHLSGRLNGNQPQHF
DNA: TGCGCCAGCAGTCAGGGCCCCCACCTTTCTGGCAGGTTGAATGGCAATCAGCCCCAGCATTTT

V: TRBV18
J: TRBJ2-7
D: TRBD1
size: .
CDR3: CASSPGQGVYEQYF
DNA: TGTGCCAGCTCACCGGGGCAGGGGGTCTACGAGCAGTACTTC

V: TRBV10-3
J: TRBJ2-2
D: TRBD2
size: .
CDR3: CAISEIAGGNTGELFF
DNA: TGTGCCATCAGTGAGATAGCGGGGGGGAACACCGGGGAGCTGTTTTTT

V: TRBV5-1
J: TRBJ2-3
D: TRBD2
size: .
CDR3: CASSSPSPSGTTDTQYF
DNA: TGCGCCAGCAGCTCCCCGTCCCCTAGCGGGACCACAGATACGCAGTATTTT

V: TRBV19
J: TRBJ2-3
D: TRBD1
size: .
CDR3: CASRRQGADTQYF
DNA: TGTGCCAGTAGGAGACAGGGTGCAGATACGCAGTATTTT

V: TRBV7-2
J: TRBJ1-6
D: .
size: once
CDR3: CASSAGLINSPLHF
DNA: TGTGCCAGCAGCGCTGGACTGATTAATTCACCCCTCCACTTT

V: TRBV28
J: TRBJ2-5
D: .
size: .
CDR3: CAYILGQQETQYF
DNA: TGTGCCTACATCCTAGGACAGCAAGAGACCCAGTACTTC

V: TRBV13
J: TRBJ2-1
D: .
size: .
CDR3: CASSLGQGGTYNEQFF
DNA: TGTGCCAGCAGCTTAGGCCAGGGAGGCACCTACAATGAGCAGTTCTTC

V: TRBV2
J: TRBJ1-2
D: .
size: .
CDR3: CASGAGNGYGYTF
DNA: TGTGCCAGCGGGGCAGGGAACGGCTATGGCTACACCTTC

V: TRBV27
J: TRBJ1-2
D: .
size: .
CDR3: CASSSGHHGYTF
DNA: TGTGCCAGCAGTTCCGGACACCATGGCTACACCTTC

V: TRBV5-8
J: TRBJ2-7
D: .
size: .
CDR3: CASSLTATSYEQYF
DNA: TGTGCCAGCAGCTTGACAGCTACGTCCTACGAGCAGTACTTC

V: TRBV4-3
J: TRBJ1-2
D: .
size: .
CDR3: CASSSSPGGSYGYTF
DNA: TGCGCCAGCAGCTCCAGTCCGGGGGGCTCCTATGGCTACACCTTC

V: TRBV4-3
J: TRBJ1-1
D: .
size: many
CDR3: CASSPSGQSATEAFF
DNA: TGCGCCAGCAGCCCAAGTGGGCAGTCGGCGACTGAAGCTTTCTTT

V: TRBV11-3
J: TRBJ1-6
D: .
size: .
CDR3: CASSLLAGSPLHF
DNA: TGTGCCAGCAGCTTACTTGCGGGGTCACCCCTCCACTTT

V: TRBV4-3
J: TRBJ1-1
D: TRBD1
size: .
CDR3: CASSRGQGRSEAFF
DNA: TGCGCCAGCAGCCGCGGACAGGGTCGTTCTGAAGCTTTCTTT

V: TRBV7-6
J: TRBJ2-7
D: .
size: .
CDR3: CASSLALPHEQYF
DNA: TGTGCCAGCAGCTTAGCCCTCCCTCACGAGCAGTACTTC

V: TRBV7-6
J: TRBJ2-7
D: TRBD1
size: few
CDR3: CASSSRTGSEQYF
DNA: TGTGCCAGCAGCTCTAGGACAGGGTCCGAGCAGTACTTC

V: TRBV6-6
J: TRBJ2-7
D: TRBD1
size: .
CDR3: CASSQGAGEQYF
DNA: TGTGCCAGCAGTCAGGGGGCAGGCGAGCAGTACTTC

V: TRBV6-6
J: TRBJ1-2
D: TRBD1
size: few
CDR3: CASSTTGDYGYTF
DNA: TGTGCCAGCAGCACCACAGGGGACTATGGCTACACCTTC

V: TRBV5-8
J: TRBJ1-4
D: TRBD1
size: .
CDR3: CASSPRGTGSEKLFF
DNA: TGTGCCAGCAGCCCGAGGGGGACAGGGAGTGAAAAACTGTTTTTT

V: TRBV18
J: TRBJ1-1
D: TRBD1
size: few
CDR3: CASSPGQGFEAFF
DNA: TGTGCCAGCTCACCCGGACAGGGGTTTGAAGCTTTCTTT

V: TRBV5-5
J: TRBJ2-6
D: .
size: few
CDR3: CASSFQAAGSGANVLTF
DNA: TGTGCCAGCAGCTTTCAGGCTGCGGGCTCTGGGGCCAACGTCCTGACTTTC

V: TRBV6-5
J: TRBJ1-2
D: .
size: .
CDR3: CASSSLGLSGYTF
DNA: TGTGCCAGCAGTTCCCTCGGACTGTCCGGCTACACCTTC

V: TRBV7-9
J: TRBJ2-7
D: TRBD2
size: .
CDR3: CSSSLAHKTSGVSSYEQYF
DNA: TGTTCCAGCAGCTTAGCGCATAAAACGAGCGGGGTCTCCTCCTACGAGCAGTACTTC

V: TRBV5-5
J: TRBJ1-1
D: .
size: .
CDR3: CASSSLFQGLNTEAFF
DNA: TGTGCCAGCAGTTCGCTGTTTCAGGGATTGAACACTGAAGCTTTCTTT

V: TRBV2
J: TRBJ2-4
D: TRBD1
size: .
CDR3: CASSESQGASYIQYF
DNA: TGTGCCAGCAGTGAAAGCCAGGGGGCTAGCTACATTCAGTACTTC

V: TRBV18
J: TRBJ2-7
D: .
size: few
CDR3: CASSPRSGADEQYF
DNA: TGTGCCAGCTCACCACGTTCAGGGGCGGACGAGCAGTACTTC

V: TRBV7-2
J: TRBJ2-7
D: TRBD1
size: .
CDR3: CASSPQGAGEQYF
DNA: TGTGCCAGCAGCCCACAGGGGGCGGGGGAGCAGTACTTC

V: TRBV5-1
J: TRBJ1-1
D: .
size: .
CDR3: CASSLVKGDTEAFF
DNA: TGCGCCAGCAGCTTGGTTAAAGGGGACACTGAAGCTTTCTTT

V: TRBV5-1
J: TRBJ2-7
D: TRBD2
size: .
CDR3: CASSLGLASYEQYF
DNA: TGCGCCAGCAGCTTGGGACTAGCATCCTACGAGCAGTACTTC

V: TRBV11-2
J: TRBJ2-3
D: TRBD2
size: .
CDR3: CASSDGGAKDTQYF
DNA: TGTGCCAGCAGCGACGGGGGGGCAAAAGATACGCAGTATTTT

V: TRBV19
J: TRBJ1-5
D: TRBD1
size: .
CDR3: CASSSFTGGGGQPQHF
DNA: TGTGCCAGTAGTTCTTTTACAGGGGGCGGAGGTCAGCCCCAGCATTTT

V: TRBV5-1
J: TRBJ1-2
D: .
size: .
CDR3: CASSLAATDYGYTF
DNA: TGCGCCAGCAGCTTGGCCGCGACAGACTATGGCTACACCTTC

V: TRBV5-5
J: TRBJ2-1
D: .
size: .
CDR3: CASSLQGYEQFF
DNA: TGTGCCAGCAGCTTACAGGGCTATGAGCAGTTCTTC

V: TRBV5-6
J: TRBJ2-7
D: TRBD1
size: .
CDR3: CASSIRGPYEQYF
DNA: TGTGCCAGCAGCATCAGGGGGCCTTACGAGCAGTACTTC

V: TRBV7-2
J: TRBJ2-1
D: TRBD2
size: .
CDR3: CASSLGGLAGNEQFF
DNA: TGTGCCAGCAGCTTAGGGGGACTAGCGGGGAATGAGCAGTTCTTC

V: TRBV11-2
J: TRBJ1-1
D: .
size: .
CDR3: CASSQTRGTEAFF
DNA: TGTGCCAGCAGCCAGACAAGGGGCACTGAAGCTTTCTTT

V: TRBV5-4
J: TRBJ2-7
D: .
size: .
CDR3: CASSLGGAGGYYGQYF
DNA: TGTGCCAGCAGCTTGGGGGGAGCGGGCGGGTACTACGGGCAGTACTTC

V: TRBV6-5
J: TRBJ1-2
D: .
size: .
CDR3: CATLQDSDYGYTF
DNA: TGTGCCACCCTACAGGATTCGGACTATGGCTACACCTTC

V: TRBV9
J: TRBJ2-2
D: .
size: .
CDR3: CASSPVGDSYGTNTGELFF
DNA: TGTGCCAGCAGCCCGGTGGGCGATTCATACGGAACTAACACCGGGGAGCTGTTTTTT

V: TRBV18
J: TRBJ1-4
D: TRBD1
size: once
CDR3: CASSSGQGADEKLFF
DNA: TGTGCCAGCTCATCAGGACAGGGCGCGGATGAAAAACTGTTTTTT

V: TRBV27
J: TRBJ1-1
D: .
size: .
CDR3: CASSPGTEAFF
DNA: TGTGCCAGCAGTCCCGGGACTGAAGCTTTCTTT

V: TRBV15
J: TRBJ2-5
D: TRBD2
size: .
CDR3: CATSRGGLAGVFGETQYF
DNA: TGTGCCACCAGCAGGGGAGGGCTAGCGGGGGTATTTGGGGAGACCCAGTACTTC

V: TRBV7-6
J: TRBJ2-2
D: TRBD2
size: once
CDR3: CASSLIWRGTGELFF
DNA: TGTGCCAGCAGCTTAATTTGGCGGGGGACCGGGGAGCTGTTTTTT

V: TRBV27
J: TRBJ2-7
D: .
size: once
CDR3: CASSIGGEQYF
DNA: TGTGCCAGCTCCATTGGGGGGGAGCAGTACTTC

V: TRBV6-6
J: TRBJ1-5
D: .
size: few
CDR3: CASSYQGGKPQHF
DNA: TGTGCCAGCAGTTACCAGGGCGGGAAGCCCCAGCATTTT

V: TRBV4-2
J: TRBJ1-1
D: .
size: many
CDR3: CASSQLTGMNTEAFF
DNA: TGTGCCAGCAGCCAATTGACAGGCATGAACACTGAAGCTTTCTTT

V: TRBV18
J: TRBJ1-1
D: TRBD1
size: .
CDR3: CASSPLPDRGNTEAFF
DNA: TGTGCCAGCTCACCCCTTCCGGACAGGGGGAACACTGAAGCTTTCTTT

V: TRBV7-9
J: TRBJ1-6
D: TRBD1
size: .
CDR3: CATTGEMGSYNSPLHF
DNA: TGTGCCACCACAGGGGAGATGGGCTCCTATAATTCACCCCTCCACTTT

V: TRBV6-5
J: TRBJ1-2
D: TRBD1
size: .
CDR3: CASRGQGFNYGYTF
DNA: TGTGCCAGCAGGGGACAGGGATTTAACTATGGCTACACCTTC

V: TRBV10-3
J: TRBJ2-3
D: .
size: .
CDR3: CAISDNLGTDTQYF
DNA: TGTGCCATCAGCGACAATTTGGGCACAGATACGCAGTATTTT

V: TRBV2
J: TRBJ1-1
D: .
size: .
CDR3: CASSEDLVQANTEAFF
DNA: TGTGCCAGCAGTGAGGATCTGGTACAGGCGAACACTGAAGCTTTCTTT

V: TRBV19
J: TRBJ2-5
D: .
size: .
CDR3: CASSWGGGDVKTQYF
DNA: TGTGCCAGTAGTTGGGGCGGGGGCGATGTAAAGACCCAGTACTTC

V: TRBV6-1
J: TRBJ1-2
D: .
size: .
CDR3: CASSRTEQNYGYTF
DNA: TGTGCCAGCAGCCGGACAGAACAAAACTATGGCTACACCTTC

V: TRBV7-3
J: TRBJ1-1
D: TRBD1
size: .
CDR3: CASSFSGGLGTEAFF
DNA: TGTGCCAGCAGCTTTTCAGGGGGCTTAGGCACTGAAGCTTTCTTT